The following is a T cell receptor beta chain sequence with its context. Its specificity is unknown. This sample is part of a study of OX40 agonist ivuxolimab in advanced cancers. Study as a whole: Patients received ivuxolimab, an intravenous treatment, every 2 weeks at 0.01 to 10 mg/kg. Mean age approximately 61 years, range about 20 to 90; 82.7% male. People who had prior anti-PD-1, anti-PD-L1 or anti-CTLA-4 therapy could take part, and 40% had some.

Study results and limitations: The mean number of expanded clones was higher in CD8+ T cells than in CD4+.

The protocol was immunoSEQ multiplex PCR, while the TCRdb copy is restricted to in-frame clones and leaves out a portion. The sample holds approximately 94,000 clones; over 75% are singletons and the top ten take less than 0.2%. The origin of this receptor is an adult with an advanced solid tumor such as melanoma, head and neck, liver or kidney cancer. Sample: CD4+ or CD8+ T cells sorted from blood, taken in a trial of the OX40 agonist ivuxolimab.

The CDR3 reads CASSKEQTVGPYNSPLHF. The CDR3 DNA reads TGTGCCAGCAGCAAAGAGCAGACTGTCGGCCCCTATAATTCACCCCTCCACTTT. The V call is TRBV21-1, the J call TRBJ1-6. TRBV21-1 is marked as a pseudogene. The CDR3 has 18 amino acids.